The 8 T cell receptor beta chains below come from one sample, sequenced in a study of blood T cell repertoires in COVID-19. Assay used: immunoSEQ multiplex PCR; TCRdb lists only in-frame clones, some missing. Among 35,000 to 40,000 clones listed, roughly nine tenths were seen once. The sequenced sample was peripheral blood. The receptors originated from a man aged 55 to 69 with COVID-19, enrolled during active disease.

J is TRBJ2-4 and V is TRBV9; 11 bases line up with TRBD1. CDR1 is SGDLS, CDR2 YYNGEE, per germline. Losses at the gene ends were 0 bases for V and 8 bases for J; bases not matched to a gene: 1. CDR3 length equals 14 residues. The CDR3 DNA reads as TGTGCCAGCAGCGTAGAGGGACAGGGGGACATTCAGTACTTC. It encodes CASSVEGQGDIQYF.

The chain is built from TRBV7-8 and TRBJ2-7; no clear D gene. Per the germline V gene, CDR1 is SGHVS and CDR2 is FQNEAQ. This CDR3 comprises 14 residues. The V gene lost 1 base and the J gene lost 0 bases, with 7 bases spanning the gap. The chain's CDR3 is CASSLGPSSYEQYF. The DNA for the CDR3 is TGTGCCAGCAGCTTAGGACCTAGCTCCTACGAGCAGTACTTC.

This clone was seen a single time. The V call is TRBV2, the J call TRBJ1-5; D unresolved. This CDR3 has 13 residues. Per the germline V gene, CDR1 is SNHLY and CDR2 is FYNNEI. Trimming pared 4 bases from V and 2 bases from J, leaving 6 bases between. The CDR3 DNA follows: TGTGCCAGCAGTGGGAGGGGCAATCAGCCCCAGCATTTT. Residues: CASSGRGNQPQHF.

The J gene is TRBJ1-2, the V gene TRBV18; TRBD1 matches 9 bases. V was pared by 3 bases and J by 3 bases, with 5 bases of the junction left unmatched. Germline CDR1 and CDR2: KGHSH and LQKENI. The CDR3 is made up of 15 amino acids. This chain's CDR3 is CASSPWDRADYGYTF. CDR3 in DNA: TGTGCCAGCTCACCGTGGGACAGGGCCGACTATGGCTACACCTTC. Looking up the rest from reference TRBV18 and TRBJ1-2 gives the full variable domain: NAGVMQNPRHLVRRRGQEARLRCSPMKGHSHVYWYRQLPEEGLKFMVYLQKENIIDESGMPKERFSAEFPKEGPSILRIQQVVRGDSAAYFCASSPWDRADYGYTFGSGTRLTVV.

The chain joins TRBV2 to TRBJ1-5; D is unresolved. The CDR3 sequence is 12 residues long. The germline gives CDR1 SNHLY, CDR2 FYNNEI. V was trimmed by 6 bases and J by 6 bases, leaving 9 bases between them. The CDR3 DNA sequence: TGTGCCAGCAGCTCGGCGGCTCAGCCCCAGCATTTT. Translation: CASSSAAQPQHF.

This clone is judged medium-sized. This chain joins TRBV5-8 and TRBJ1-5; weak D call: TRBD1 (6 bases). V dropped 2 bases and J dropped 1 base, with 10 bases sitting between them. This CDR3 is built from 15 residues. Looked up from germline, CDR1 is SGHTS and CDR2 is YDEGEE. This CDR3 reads CASSLRGTSNQPQHF. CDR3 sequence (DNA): TGTGCCAGCAGCTTAAGGGGGACGAGCAATCAGCCCCAGCATTTT.

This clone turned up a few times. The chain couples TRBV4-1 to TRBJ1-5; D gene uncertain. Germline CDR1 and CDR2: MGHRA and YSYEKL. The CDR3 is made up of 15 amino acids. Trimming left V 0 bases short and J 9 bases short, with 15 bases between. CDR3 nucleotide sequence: TGCGCCAGCAGCCAAGAGGGCGGGCAGGCTTGGCCCCAGCATTTT. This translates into CASSQEGGQAWPQHF.

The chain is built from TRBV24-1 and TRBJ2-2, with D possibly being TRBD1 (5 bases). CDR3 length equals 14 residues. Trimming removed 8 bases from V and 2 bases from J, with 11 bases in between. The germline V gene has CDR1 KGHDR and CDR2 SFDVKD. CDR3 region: CATTSRDNTGELFF. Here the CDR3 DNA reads TGTGCCACCACGTCCAGGGATAACACCGGGGAGCTGTTTTTT.